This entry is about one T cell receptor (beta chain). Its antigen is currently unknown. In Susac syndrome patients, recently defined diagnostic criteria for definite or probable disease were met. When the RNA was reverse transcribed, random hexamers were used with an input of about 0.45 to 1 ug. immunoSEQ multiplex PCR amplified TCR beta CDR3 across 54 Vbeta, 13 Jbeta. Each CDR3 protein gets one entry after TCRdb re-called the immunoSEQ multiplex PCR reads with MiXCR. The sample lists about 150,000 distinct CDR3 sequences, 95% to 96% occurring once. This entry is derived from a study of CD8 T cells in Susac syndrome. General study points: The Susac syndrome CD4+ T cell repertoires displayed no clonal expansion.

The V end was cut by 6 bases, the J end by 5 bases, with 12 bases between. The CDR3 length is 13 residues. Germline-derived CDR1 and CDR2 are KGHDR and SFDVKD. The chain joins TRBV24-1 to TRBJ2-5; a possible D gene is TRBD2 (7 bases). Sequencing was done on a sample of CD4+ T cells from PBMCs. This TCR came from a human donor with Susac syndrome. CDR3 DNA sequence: TGTGCCACCAGTCTGGGGGGGCAGGAGACCCAGTACTTC. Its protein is CATSLGGQETQYF.